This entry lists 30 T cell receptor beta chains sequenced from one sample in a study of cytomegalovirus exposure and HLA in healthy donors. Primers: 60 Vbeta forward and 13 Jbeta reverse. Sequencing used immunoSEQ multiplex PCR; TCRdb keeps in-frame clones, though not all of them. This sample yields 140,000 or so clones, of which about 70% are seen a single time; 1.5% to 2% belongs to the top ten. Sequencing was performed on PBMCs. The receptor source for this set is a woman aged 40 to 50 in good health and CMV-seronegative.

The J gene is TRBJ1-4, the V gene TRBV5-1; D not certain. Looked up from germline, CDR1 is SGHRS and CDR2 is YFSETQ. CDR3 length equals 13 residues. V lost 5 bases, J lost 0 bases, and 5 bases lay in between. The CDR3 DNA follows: TGCGCCAGCAGTAGTGCAACTAATGAAAAACTGTTTTTT. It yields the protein CASSSATNEKLFF.

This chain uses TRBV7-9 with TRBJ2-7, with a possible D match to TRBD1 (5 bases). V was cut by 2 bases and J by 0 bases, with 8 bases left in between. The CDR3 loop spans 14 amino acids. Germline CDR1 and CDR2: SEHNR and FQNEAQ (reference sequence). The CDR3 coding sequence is TGTGCCAGCAGCTTACAGGGCCTCTCCTACGAGCAGTACTTC. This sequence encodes CASSLQGLSYEQYF. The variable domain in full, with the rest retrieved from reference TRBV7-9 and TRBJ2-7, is DTGVSQNPRHKITKRGQNVTFRCDPISEHNRLYWYRQTLGQGPEFLTYFQNEAQLEKSRLLSDRFSAERPKGSFSTLEIQRTEQGDSAMYLCASSLQGLSYEQYFGPGTRLTVT.

The CDR3, as DNA: TGTGCCAGTAGTATCGGGCAGGGGGCGTTTGTAGAGCAGTTCTTC. This translates into CASSIGQGAFVEQFF. The J gene is TRBJ2-1, the V gene TRBV19, with 8 bases aligning to TRBD1. Germline V gene lookup returns CDR1 LNHDA and CDR2 SQIVND (reference sequence). This CDR3 region has 15 residues. Trimming removed 3 bases from V and 10 bases from J; junction bases left unmatched: 11.

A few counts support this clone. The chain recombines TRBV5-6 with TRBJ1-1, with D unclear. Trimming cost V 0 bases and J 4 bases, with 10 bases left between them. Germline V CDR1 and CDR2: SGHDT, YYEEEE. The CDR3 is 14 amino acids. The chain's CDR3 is CASSLDAGRTEAFF. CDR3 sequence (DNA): TGTGCCAGCAGCTTGGATGCAGGCCGCACTGAAGCTTTCTTT.

CDR3 protein: CASSWTGGGQETQYF. As DNA, the CDR3 is TGTGCCAGCAGCTGGACAGGTGGGGGGCAAGAGACCCAGTACTTC. V and J are TRBV5-4 and TRBJ2-5, with D possibly TRBD1 on 7 matching bases. The CDR3 loop spans 15 amino acids. Trimming took off 3 bases at V and 2 bases at J, with 14 bases between the two ends. Germline CDR1 is SGHNT and CDR2 is YYREEE (reference sequence).

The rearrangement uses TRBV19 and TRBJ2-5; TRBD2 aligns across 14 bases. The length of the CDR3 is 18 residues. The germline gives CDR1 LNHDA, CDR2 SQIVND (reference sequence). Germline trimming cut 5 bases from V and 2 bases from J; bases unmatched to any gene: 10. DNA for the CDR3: TGTGCCAGTAGTTCCGGACTAGCGGGGGGCCTGTTACAAGAGACCCAGTACTTC. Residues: CASSSGLAGGLLQETQYF. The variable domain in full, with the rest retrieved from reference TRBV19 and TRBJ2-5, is DGGITQSPKYLFRKEGQNVTLSCEQNLNHDAMYWYRQDPGQGLRLIYYSQIVNDFQKGDIAEGYSVSREKKESFPLTVTSAQKNPTAFYLCASSSGLAGGLLQETQYFGPGTRLLVL.

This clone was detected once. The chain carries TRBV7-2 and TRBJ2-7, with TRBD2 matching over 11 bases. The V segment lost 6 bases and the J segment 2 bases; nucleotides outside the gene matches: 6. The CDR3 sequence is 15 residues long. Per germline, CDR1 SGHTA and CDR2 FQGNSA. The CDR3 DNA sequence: TGTGCCAGCAGTGCGACTAGCGGGGCCCCCTACGAGCAGTACTTC. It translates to CASSATSGAPYEQYF.

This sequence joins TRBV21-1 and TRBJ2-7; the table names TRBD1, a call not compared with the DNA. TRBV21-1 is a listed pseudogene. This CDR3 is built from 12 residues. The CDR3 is CASKGRFYEQYF. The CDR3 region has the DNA TGTGCCAGCAAAGGCAGGTTCTACGAGCAGTACTTC.

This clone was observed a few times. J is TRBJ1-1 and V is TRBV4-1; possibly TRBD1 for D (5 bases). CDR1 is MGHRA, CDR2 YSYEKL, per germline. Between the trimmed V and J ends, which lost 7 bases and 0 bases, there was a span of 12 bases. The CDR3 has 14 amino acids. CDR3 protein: CASMRDVMNTEAFF. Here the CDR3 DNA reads TGCGCCAGCATGCGGGACGTAATGAACACTGAAGCTTTCTTT.

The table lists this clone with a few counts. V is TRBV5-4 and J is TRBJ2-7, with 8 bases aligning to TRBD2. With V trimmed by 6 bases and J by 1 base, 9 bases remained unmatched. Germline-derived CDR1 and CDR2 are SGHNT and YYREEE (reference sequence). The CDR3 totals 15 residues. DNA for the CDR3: TGTGCCAGCATGAGGGATCTAGCGGGTTCCTACGAGCAGTACTTC. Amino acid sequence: CASMRDLAGSYEQYF.

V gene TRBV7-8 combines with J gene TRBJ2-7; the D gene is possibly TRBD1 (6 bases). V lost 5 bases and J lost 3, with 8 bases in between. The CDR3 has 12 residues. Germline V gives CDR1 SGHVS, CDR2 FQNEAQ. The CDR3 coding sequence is TGTGCCAGCAGCACGACAGGCTACGAGCAGTACTTC. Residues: CASSTTGYEQYF.

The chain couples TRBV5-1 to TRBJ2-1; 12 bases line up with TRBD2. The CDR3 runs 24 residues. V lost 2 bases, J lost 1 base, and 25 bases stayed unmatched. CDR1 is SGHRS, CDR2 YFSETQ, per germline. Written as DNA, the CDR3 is TGCGCCAGCAGCTTTCGAGGGGTTCGGGCTAGCGGGAGGGCCTGGGCCCAGTCCTACAATGAGCAGTTCTTC. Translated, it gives CASSFRGVRASGRAWAQSYNEQFF.

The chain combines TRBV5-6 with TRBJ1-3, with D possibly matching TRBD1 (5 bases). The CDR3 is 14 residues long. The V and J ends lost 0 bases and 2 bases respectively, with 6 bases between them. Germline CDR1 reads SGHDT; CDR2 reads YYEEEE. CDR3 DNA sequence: TGTGCCAGCAGCTTGGGACAGCCTGGAAACACCATATATTTT. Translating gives CASSLGQPGNTIYF.

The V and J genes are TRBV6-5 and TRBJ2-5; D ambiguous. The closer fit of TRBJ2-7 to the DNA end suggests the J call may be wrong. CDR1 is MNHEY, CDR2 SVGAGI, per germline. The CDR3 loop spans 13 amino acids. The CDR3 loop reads CASSYSSVYEQYF. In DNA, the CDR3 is TGTGCCAGCAGTTACTCGAGTGTCTACGAGCAGTACTTC.

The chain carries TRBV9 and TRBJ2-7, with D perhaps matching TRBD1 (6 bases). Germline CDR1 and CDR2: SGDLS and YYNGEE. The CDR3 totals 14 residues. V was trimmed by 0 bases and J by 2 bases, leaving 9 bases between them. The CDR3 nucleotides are TGTGCCAGCAGCGTAGGCGACAGGACCTACGAGCAGTACTTC. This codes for CASSVGDRTYEQYF. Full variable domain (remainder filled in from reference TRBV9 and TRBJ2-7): DSGVTQTPKHLITATGQRVTLRCSPRSGDLSVYWYQQSLDQGLQFLIQYYNGEERAKGNILERFSAQQFPDLHSELNLSSLELGDSALYFCASSVGDRTYEQYFGPGTRLTVT.

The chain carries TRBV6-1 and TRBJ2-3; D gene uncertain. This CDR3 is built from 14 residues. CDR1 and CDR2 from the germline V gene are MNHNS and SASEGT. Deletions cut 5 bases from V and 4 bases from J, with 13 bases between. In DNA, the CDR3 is TGTGCCAGCAGTCCCGCACCAGGCGCAGATACGCAGTATTTT. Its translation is CASSPAPGADTQYF.

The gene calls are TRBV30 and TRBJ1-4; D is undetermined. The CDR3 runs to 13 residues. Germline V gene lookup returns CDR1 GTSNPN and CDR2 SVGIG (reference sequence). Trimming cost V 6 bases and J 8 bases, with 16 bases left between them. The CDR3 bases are TGTGCCTGCCGGGAGACACCGGACGAAAAACTGTTTTTT. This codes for CACRETPDEKLFF.

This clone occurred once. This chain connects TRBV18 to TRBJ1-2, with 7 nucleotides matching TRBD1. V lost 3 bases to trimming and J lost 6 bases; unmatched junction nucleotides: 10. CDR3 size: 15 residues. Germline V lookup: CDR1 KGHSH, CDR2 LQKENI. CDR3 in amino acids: CASSPDRSPFDGYTF. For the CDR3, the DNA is TGTGCCAGCTCACCGGACAGGTCCCCTTTTGATGGCTACACCTTC.

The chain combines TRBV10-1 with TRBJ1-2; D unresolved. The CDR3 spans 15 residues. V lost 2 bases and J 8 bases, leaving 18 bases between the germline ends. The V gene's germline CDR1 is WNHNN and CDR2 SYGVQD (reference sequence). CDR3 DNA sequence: TGCGCCAGCAGTGAGCAGAGAGGCGCTTATTCGGGCTACACCTTC. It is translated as CASSEQRGAYSGYTF.

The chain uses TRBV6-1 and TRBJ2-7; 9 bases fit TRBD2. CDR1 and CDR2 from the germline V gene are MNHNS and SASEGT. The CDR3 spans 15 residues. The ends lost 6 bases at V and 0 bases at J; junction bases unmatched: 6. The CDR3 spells CASRLAGSSSYEQYF. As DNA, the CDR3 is TGTGCCAGCAGACTAGCGGGTTCGAGCTCCTACGAGCAGTACTTC.

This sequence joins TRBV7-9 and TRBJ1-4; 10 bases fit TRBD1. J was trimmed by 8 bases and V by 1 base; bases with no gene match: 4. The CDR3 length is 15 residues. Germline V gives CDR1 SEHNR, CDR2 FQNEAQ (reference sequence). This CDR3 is CASSLEGQGKEKLFF. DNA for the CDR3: TGTGCCAGCAGCTTAGAGGGACAGGGGAAGGAAAAACTGTTTTTT. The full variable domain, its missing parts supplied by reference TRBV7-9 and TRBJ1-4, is DTGVSQNPRHKITKRGQNVTFRCDPISEHNRLYWYRQTLGQGPEFLTYFQNEAQLEKSRLLSDRFSAERPKGSFSTLEIQRTEQGDSAMYLCASSLEGQGKEKLFFGSGTQLSVL.

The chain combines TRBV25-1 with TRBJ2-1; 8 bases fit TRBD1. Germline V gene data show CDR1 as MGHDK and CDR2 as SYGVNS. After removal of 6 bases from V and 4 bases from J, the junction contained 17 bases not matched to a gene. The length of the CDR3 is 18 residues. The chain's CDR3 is CASSPPPGRDRHYNEQFF. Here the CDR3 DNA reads TGTGCCAGCAGCCCACCACCTGGGCGGGACAGGCATTACAATGAGCAGTTCTTC.

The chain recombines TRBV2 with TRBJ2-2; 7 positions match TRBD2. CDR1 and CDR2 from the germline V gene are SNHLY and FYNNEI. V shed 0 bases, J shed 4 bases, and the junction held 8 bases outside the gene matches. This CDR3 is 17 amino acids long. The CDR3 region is CASSEARAGTTTGELFF. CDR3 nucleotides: TGTGCCAGCAGTGAAGCAAGAGCGGGGACCACCACCGGGGAGCTGTTTTTT.

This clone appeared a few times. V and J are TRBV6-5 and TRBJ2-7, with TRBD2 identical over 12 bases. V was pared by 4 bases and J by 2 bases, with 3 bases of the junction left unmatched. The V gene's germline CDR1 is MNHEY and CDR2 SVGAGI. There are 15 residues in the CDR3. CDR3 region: CASSSRLAGAYEQYF. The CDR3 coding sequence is TGTGCCAGCAGTTCGCGACTAGCGGGAGCCTACGAGCAGTACTTC.

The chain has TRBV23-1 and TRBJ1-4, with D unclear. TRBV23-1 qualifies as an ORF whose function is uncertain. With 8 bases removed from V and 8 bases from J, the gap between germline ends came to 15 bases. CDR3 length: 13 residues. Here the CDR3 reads CASGTTRSEKLFF. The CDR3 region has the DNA TGCGCCAGCGGTACAACTAGATCGGAAAAACTGTTTTTT.

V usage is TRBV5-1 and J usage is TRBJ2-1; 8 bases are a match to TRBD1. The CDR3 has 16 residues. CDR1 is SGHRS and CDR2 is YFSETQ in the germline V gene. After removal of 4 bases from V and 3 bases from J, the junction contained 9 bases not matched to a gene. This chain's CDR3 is CASSPLGQENYNEQFF. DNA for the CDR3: TGCGCCAGCAGCCCGCTGGGACAGGAGAACTACAATGAGCAGTTCTTC.

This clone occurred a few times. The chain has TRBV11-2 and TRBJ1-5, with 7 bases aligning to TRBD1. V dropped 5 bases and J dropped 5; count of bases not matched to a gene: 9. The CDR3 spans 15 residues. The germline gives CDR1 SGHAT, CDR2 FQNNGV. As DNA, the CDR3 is TGTGCCAGCAGCCTATATGGACAGGAGGATCAGCCCCAGCATTTT. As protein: CASSLYGQEDQPQHF. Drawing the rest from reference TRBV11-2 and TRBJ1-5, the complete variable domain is EAGVAQSPRYKIIEKRQSVAFWCNPISGHATLYWYQQILGQGPKLLIQFQNNGVVDDSQLPKDRFSAERLKGVDSTLKIQPAKLEDSAVYLCASSLYGQEDQPQHFGDGTRLSIL.

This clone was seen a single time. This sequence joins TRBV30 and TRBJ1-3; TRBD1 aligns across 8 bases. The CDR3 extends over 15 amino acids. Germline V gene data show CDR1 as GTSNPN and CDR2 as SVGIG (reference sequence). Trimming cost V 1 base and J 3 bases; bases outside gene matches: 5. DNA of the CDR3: TGTGCCTGGAGTGCGACAGGGGTGTATGGAAACACCATATATTTT. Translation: CAWSATGVYGNTIYF.

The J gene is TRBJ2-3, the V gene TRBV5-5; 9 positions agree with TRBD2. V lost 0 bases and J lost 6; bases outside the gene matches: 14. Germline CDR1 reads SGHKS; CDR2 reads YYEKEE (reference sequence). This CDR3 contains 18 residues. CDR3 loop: CASSLEGAAGGHRDTQYF. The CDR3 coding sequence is TGTGCCAGCAGCTTGGAGGGTGCAGCGGGGGGTCATAGGGATACGCAGTATTTT.

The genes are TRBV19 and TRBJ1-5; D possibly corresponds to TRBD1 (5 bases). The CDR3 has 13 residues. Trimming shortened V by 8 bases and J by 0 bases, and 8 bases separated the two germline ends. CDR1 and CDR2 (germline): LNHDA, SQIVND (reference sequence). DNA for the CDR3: TGTGCCAGTCAGGGAAATAGCAATCAGCCCCAGCATTTT. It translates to CASQGNSNQPQHF.